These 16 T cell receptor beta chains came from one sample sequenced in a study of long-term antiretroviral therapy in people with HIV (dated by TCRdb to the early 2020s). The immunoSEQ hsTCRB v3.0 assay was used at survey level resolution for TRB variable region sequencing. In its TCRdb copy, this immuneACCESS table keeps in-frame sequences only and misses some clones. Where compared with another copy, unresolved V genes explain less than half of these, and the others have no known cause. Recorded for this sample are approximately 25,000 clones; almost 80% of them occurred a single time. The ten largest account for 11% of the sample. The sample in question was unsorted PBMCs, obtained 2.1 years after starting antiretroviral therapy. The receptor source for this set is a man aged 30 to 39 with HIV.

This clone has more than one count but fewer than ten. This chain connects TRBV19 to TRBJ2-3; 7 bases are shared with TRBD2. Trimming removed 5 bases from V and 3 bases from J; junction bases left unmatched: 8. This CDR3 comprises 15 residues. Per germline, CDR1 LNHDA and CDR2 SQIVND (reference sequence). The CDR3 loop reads CASSWGGRATDTQYF. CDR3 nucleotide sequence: TGTGCCAGTAGTTGGGGGGGGAGGGCGACAGATACGCAGTATTTT.

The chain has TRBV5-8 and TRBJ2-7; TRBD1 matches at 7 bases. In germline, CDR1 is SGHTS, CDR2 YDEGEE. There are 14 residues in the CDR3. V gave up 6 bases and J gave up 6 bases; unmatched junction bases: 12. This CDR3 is CASNLAGGVVEQYF. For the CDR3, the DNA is TGTGCCAGCAACCTAGCAGGGGGTGTGGTCGAGCAGTACTTC.

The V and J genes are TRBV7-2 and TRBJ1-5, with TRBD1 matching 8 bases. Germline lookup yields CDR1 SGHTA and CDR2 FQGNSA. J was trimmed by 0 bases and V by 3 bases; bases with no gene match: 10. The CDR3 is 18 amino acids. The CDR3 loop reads CASSFGQGPLPSNQPQHF. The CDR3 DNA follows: TGTGCCAGCAGCTTCGGACAGGGCCCTTTACCTAGCAATCAGCCCCAGCATTTT.

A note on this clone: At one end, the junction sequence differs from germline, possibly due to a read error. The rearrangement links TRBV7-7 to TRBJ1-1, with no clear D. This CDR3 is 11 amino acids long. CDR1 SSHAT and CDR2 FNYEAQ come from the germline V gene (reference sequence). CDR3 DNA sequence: TGTGCTAGCAGCCCCCGTCAGAAAGCTTTCTTT. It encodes CASSPRQKAFF.

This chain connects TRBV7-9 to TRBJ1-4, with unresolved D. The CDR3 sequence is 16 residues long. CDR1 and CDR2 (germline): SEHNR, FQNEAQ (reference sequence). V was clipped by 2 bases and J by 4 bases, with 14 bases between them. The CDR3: CASSLQASGRNEKLFF. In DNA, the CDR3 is TGTGCCAGCAGCTTACAAGCCAGCGGGCGTAATGAAAAACTGTTTTTT.

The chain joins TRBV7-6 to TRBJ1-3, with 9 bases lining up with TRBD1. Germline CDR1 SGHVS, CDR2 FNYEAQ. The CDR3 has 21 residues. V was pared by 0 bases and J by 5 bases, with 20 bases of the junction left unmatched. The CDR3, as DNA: TGTGCCAGCAGCTTAGCGCCGATACTACCTAGAGGACAGGGGATTAGAAACACCATATATTTT. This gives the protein CASSLAPILPRGQGIRNTIYF.

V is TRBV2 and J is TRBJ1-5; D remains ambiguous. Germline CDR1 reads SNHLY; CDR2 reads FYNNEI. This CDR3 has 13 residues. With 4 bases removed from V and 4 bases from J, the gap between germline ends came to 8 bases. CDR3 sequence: CASSGTQNQPQHF. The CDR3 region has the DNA TGTGCCAGCAGTGGGACTCAGAATCAGCCCCAGCATTTT.

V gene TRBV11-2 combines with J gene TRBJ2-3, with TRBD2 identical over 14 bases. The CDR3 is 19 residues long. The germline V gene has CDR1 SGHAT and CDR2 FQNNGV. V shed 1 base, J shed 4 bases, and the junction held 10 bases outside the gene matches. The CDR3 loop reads CASSLGGLAGVVWPDTQYF. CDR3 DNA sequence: TGTGCCAGCAGCTTAGGGGGACTAGCGGGGGTTGTTTGGCCAGATACGCAGTATTTT.

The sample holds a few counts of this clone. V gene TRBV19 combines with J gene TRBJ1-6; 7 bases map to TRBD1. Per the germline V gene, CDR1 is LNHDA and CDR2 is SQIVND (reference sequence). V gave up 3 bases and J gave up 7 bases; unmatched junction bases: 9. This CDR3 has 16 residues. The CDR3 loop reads CASSIRAGQPNSPLHF. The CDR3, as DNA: TGTGCCAGTAGTATTAGGGCGGGACAGCCAAATTCACCCCTCCACTTT.

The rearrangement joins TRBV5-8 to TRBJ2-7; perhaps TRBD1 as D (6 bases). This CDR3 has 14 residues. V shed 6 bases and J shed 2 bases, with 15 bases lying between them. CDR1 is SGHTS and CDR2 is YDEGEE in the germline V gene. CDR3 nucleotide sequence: TGTGCCAGCATCCCGGGACACAGTGCCTACGAGCAGTACTTC. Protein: CASIPGHSAYEQYF.

In DNA, the CDR3 is TGTGCCAGCAGCTGGTTGAGGACAGAGATCACTGAAGCTTTCTTT. The encoded protein is CASSWLRTEITEAFF. The gene calls are TRBV5-6 and TRBJ1-1; TRBD1 is a possible D gene (6 bases). Germline V gene sequence: CDR1 SGHDT, CDR2 YYEEEE. The ends were cut back, 3 bases at V and 4 bases at J, with 16 bases in the middle. The length of the CDR3 is 15 residues.

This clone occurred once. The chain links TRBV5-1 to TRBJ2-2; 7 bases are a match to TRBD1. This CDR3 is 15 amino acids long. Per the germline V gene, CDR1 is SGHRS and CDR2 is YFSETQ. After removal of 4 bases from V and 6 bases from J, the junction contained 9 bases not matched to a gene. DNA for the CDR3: TGCGCCAGCAGCGGAACAGGGGTCACCCCCGGGGAGCTGTTTTTT. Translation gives CASSGTGVTPGELFF.

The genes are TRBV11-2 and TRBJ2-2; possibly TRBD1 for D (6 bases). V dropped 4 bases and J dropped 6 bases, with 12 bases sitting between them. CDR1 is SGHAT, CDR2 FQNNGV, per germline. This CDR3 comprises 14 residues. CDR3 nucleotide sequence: TGTGCCAGCAGCTACTTACAGGGCTCCGGGGAGCTGTTTTTT. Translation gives CASSYLQGSGELFF.

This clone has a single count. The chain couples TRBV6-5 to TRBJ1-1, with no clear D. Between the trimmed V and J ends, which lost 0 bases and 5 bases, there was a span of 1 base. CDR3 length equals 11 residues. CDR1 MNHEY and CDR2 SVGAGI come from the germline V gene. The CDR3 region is CASSYSTEAFF. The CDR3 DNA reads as TGTGCCAGCAGTTACTCGACTGAAGCTTTCTTT.

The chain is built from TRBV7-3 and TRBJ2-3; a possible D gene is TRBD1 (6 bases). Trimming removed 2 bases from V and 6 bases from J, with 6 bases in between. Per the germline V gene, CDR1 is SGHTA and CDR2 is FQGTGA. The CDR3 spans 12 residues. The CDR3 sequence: CASSLQGDTQYF. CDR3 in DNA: TGTGCCAGCAGCTTACAGGGGGATACGCAGTATTTT.

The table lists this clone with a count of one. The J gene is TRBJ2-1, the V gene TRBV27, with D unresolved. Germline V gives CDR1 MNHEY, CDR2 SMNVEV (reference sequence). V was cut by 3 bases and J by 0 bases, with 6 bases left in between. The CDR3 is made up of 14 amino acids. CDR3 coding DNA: TGTGCCAGCAGTTTGCCGGACTCCTACAATGAGCAGTTCTTC. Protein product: CASSLPDSYNEQFF.